The rows below give T cell receptor beta chains drawn from one sample of a study of cytomegalovirus exposure and HLA in healthy donors. Profiling relied on immunoSEQ multiplex PCR, and the TCRdb table lists in-frame clones only, not all of them. Of 150,000 to 200,000 clones in the sample, roughly 83% are singletons; the top ten hold roughly 1.5%. The sequenced material came from PBMCs. All receptors come from a woman aged 45-60 years in good health and CMV-seronegative. Each CDR3 is given with its conserved first and last residue. Each record gives: V gene, D gene, clone size, J gene, CDR3 length, CDR3 DNA, CDR3 protein. D genes are given only for firm matches. The size field is filled for only some rows; it gives once, few, many or a size class.

TRBV7-9	.	.	TRBJ2-5	11	TGTGCCAGCAGTTCGCAAGAGACCCAGTACTTC	CASSSQETQYF
TRBV14	.	.	TRBJ2-1	13	TGTGCCAGCAGCCAAGATGAGCCTACTGAGCAGTTCTTC	CASSQDEPTEQFF
TRBV7-2	TRBD2	.	TRBJ2-7	15	TGTGCCAGCAGCTTATCAGCGGGAGGGACCTACGAGCAGTACTTC	CASSLSAGGTYEQYF
TRBV19	.	few	TRBJ2-3	18	TGTGCCAGTAGTATGGTCTCCTCCCACAGGGTTAGCACAGATACGCAGTATTTT	CASSMVSSHRVSTDTQYF
TRBV4-1	.	.	TRBJ1-2	14	TGCGCCAGCAGCCAACCCGGGGGGGGCTATGGCTACACCTTC	CASSQPGGGYGYTF
TRBV28	.	.	TRBJ1-1	13	TGTGCCAGCAGTATATGGGAGGGATTAGGAGCTTTCTTT	CASSIWEGLGAFF
TRBV5-1	.	.	TRBJ2-5	14	TGCGCCAGCAGCTTGGGAACAGTGAGAGAGACCCAGTACTTC	CASSLGTVRETQYF
TRBV27	TRBD1	.	TRBJ2-1	14	TGTGCCAGCAGTTGGACAGGCCGGGGCAATGAGCAGTTCTTC	CASSWTGRGNEQFF
TRBV28	.	once	TRBJ1-2	13	TGTGCCAGCAGTTTACGGAGAAACTATGGCTACACCTTC	CASSLRRNYGYTF
TRBV27	TRBD1	.	TRBJ1-2	14	TGTGCCAGCAGTGTCTCAGGGGGCGCGGGTGGCTACACCTTC	CASSVSGGAGGYTF
TRBV19	TRBD2	.	TRBJ2-1	14	TGTGCCAGTAGTTATACTAGCGCAAACAATGAGCAGTTCTTC	CASSYTSANNEQFF
TRBV7-3	.	.	TRBJ1-1	14	TGTGCCAGCAGCTTAAAGAAGCTGACAACTGAAGCTTTCTTT	CASSLKKLTTEAFF
TRBV7-2	.	.	TRBJ2-3	13	TGTGCCAGCAGCTTAGTTACGGCAGATACGCAGTATTTT	CASSLVTADTQYF
TRBV14	.	.	TRBJ2-1	14	TGTGCCAGCAGCCACCCCCTGAGGCCTACTGAGCAGTTCTTC	CASSHPLRPTEQFF
TRBV19	TRBD1	few	TRBJ1-2	14	TGTGCCAGTAGTTTCGGACAGGGCGACTATGGCTACACCTTC	CASSFGQGDYGYTF
TRBV5-1	.	.	TRBJ1-3	13	TGCGCCAGCAAACAGGGAGCTGGAAACACCATATATTTT	CASKQGAGNTIYF
TRBV11-3	.	once	TRBJ2-7	13	TGTGCCAGCCCGACAGGGAGGTCTCACGAGCAGTACTTC	CASPTGRSHEQYF
TRBV27	TRBD1	.	TRBJ1-2	15	TGTGCCAGCAGTTTTACCGGGACAGGATACTATGGCTACACCTTC	CASSFTGTGYYGYTF